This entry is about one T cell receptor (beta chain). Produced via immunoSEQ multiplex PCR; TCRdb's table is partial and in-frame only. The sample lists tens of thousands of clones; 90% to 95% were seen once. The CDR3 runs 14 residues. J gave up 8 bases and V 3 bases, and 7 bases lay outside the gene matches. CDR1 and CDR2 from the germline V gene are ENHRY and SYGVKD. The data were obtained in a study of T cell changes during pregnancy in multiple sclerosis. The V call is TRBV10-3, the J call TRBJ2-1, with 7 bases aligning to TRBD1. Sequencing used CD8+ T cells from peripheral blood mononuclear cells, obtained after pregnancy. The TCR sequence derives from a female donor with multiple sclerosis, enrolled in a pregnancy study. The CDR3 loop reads CAISDPDRDDEQFF. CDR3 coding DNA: TGTGCCATCAGTGATCCCGACAGGGACGATGAGCAGTTCTTC.